The rows below give T cell receptor beta chains drawn from one sample of a study of control samples from healthy donors and cancer patients. Clones were sequenced by immunoSEQ multiplex PCR, and TCRdb holds only the in-frame ones, with some missing. The data show roughly 76,000 clones, just under 95% seen once. The source material was blood. The receptor set was obtained from a woman younger than 35 in good health. Each CDR3 is given with its conserved first and last residue. The D gene is left open where the match is weak. A clone size is listed for some rows: how often the clone was seen (once, few, many), or a class if it is expanded.

clone_size,v_call,j_call,d_call,cdr3_aa,cdr3_nt
-,TRBV5-1,TRBJ2-7,-,CASSLALLDEQYF,TGCGCCAGCAGCTTGGCCCTTTTAGACGAGCAGTACTTC
-,TRBV11-2,TRBJ1-4,-,CASSLGRKNEKLFF,TGTGCCAGCAGCTTAGGCAGGAAAAATGAAAAACTGTTTTTT
-,TRBV2,TRBJ1-2,-,CASSAGAAQGYGYTF,TGTGCCAGCAGTGCTGGGGCAGCTCAGGGGTATGGCTACACCTTC
-,TRBV5-4,TRBJ1-1,TRBD1,CASSRGQGLNTEAFF,TGTGCCAGCAGCCGGGGACAGGGACTGAACACTGAAGCTTTCTTT
-,TRBV25-1,TRBJ2-1,-,CASSVLGSGSYNEQFF,TGTGCCAGCAGTGTCTTGGGTAGCGGCTCCTACAATGAGCAGTTCTTC
-,TRBV29-1,TRBJ2-7,-,CSAQAGRGSYEQYF,TGCAGCGCCCAGGCAGGGAGAGGGTCCTACGAGCAGTACTTC
-,TRBV29-1,TRBJ2-1,-,CSGGTSGSYNEQFF,TGCAGTGGAGGCACTAGTGGGTCCTACAATGAGCAGTTCTTC
-,TRBV3-1/TRBV3-2,TRBJ1-4,-,CASSPGLENEKLFF,TGTGCCAGCAGCCCGGGCCTGGAGAATGAAAAACTGTTTTTT
-,TRBV5-1,TRBJ1-2,TRBD1,CASTPNRGTYGYTF,TGCGCCAGCACCCCGAACAGGGGGACCTATGGCTACACCTTC
-,TRBV27,TRBJ2-4,-,CASSLIQGRANIQYF,TGTGCCAGCAGTTTAATACAGGGTCGGGCAAACATTCAGTACTTC
-,TRBV10-1,TRBJ1-1,-,CASSENGGLTEAFF,TGCGCCAGCAGTGAAAACGGGGGGCTGACTGAAGCTTTCTTT
-,TRBV18,TRBJ1-2,-,CASSPGAKNYGYTF,TGTGCCAGCTCACCAGGGGCCAAGAACTATGGCTACACCTTC
-,TRBV13,TRBJ2-3,TRBD2,CASSLHPPLAGNTDTQYF,TGTGCCAGCAGCCTGCATCCACCACTAGCGGGGAACACAGATACGCAGTATTTT
-,TRBV21-1,TRBJ1-5,-,CASSKPPGPTRNQPQHF,TGTGCCAGCAGCAAACCTCCGGGCCCCACCAGAAATCAGCCCCAGCATTTT
-,TRBV2,TRBJ2-7,TRBD1,CASRTGDEQYF,TGTGCCAGCAGGACAGGGGACGAGCAGTACTTC
once,TRBV4-1,TRBJ1-2,-,CASSHAGAYYGYTF,TGCGCCAGCAGCCATGCAGGGGCCTACTATGGCTACACCTTC
-,TRBV6-2/TRBV6-3,TRBJ2-4,TRBD1,CASSYGRGRDIQYF,TGTGCCAGCAGTTACGGAAGGGGGCGCGACATTCAGTACTTC
-,TRBV2,TRBJ2-5,-,CASSVGRTQETQYF,TGTGCCAGCAGTGTTGGCAGGACCCAAGAGACCCAGTACTTC
few,TRBV28,TRBJ1-2,-,CASSFNSYGYTF,TGTGCCAGCAGTTTTAACAGCTATGGCTACACCTTC
-,TRBV10-3,TRBJ2-7,-,CAISESRRGSHEQYF,TGTGCCATCAGTGAGTCGAGAAGGGGATCCCACGAGCAGTACTTC
-,TRBV19,TRBJ2-2,TRBD1,CASSFGTVGTGELFF,TGTGCCAGTAGTTTCGGGACAGTAGGCACCGGGGAGCTGTTTTTT
once,TRBV4-2,TRBJ2-1,TRBD2,CASSQETTSGSIVEQFF,TGTGCCAGCAGCCAAGAAACCACTAGCGGGAGCATTGTTGAGCAGTTCTTC
once,TRBV7-9,TRBJ2-7,TRBD1,CASSLRDSSYEQYF,TGTGCCAGCAGCTTAAGGGACAGCTCCTACGAGCAGTACTTC
once,TRBV7-9,TRBJ1-1,-,CASSSWEWKKGRNTEAFF,TGTGCCAGCAGCTCCTGGGAATGGAAGAAGGGAAGAAACACTGAAGCTTTCTTT
-,TRBV19,TRBJ2-1,TRBD2,CASSGGVYNEQFF,TGTGCCAGTAGCGGGGGGGTCTACAATGAGCAGTTCTTC
-,TRBV9,TRBJ2-1,-,CASSVVPGRDEQFF,TGTGCCAGCAGCGTAGTACCGGGTCGAGATGAGCAGTTCTTC
-,TRBV6-2/TRBV6-3,TRBJ2-7,-,CASSYSTGRVSEQYF,TGTGCCAGCAGTTACTCGACAGGAAGGGTGAGCGAGCAGTACTTC
-,TRBV18,TRBJ1-1,-,CASSPSGTRNTEAFF,TGTGCCAGCTCACCTAGCGGGACAAGGAACACTGAAGCTTTCTTT
-,TRBV3-1/TRBV3-2,TRBJ2-7,-,CASSHLHEQYF,TGTGCCAGCAGCCATCTGCACGAGCAGTACTTC
-,TRBV3-1/TRBV3-2,TRBJ2-5,-,CASSQVRGETQYF,TGTGCCAGCAGCCAAGTCCGCGGGGAGACCCAGTACTTC
once,TRBV20-1,TRBJ2-1,-,CSARVINEQFF,TGCAGTGCTAGAGTTATTAATGAGCAGTTCTTC
-,TRBV6-2/TRBV6-3,TRBJ2-7,-,CASSYSIWNYEQYF,TGTGCCAGCAGTTACTCGATCTGGAACTACGAGCAGTACTTC
few,TRBV28,TRBJ2-1,-,CASSSGLQEVNEQFF,TGTGCCAGCAGTTCGGGCCTTCAGGAGGTTAATGAGCAGTTCTTC
-,TRBV5-1,TRBJ2-7,-,CASSSRTANYEQYF,TGCGCCAGCAGCTCACGGACAGCGAACTACGAGCAGTACTTC
-,TRBV7-2,TRBJ2-7,TRBD2,CASSFKRESHEQYF,TGTGCCAGCAGCTTCAAGCGGGAGAGCCACGAGCAGTACTTC
-,TRBV5-1,TRBJ1-2,-,CASRTGQQNYGYTF,TGCGCCAGCAGAACGGGGCAGCAGAACTATGGCTACACCTTC
-,TRBV24-1,TRBJ1-5,-,CATSDFQGVGNQPQHF,TGTGCCACCAGTGATTTCCAGGGTGTGGGCAATCAGCCCCAGCATTTT
few,TRBV5-1,TRBJ2-1,TRBD2,CASIREGHGNEQFF,TGCGCCAGCATACGGGAGGGCCACGGCAATGAGCAGTTCTTC
-,TRBV7-2,TRBJ2-3,-,CASSTEEGGTQYF,TGTGCCAGCAGCACGGAAGAGGGGGGTACGCAGTATTTT
-,TRBV10-2,TRBJ2-3,-,CASSDVAPDTQYF,TGCGCCAGCAGCGACGTGGCCCCAGATACGCAGTATTTT
-,TRBV10-3,TRBJ1-5,-,CAISESAQGLHSNQPQHF,TGTGCCATCAGTGAGTCCGCGCAGGGGCTACATAGCAATCAGCCCCAGCATTTT
-,TRBV14,TRBJ1-2,-,CASSQDMRQAPSF,TGTGCCAGCAGCCAAGATATGAGACAGGCGCCATCCTTC
once,TRBV12-3/TRBV12-4,TRBJ1-4,-,CASSLGGGEKLFF,TGTGCCAGCAGTTTAGGGGGAGGGGAAAAACTGTTTTTT
-,TRBV21-1,TRBJ1-2,-,CASSKGDWGYTF,TGTGCCAGCAGCAAAGGCGATTGGGGCTACACCTTC
-,TRBV16,TRBJ1-5,TRBD1,CASSRDRVGNQPQHF,TGTGCCAGCAGCCGGGACAGGGTAGGCAATCAGCCCCAGCATTTT
-,TRBV28,TRBJ2-7,-,CASSLYRGGGYEQYF,TGTGCCAGCAGTTTATATAGGGGAGGGGGTTACGAGCAGTACTTC
-,TRBV10-3,TRBJ2-2,-,CAISVIANTGELFF,TGTGCCATCAGTGTAATAGCGAACACCGGGGAGCTGTTTTTT
-,TRBV19,TRBJ2-4,TRBD2,CASTMGLAGDIQYF,TGTGCCAGTACAATGGGACTAGCGGGAGACATTCAGTACTTC
-,TRBV7-9,TRBJ1-2,TRBD1,CASSLGGQGLLGYTF,TGTGCCAGCAGCTTGGGGGGACAGGGTCTTCTTGGCTACACCTTC
-,TRBV28,TRBJ2-1,TRBD2,CASSPAGLREDYYNEQFF,TGTGCCAGCAGTCCAGCCGGCCTGCGGGAGGACTACTACAATGAGCAGTTCTTC
-,TRBV4-2,TRBJ2-5,-,CASTPVSQGPWGGTFGEETQYF,TGTGCCAGCACCCCGGTTTCCCAGGGGCCCTGGGGAGGGACCTTCGGGGAAGAGACCCAGTACTTC
-,TRBV28,TRBJ1-5,TRBD1,CASRDRWQPQHF,TGTGCCAGCAGGGACAGGTGGCAGCCCCAGCATTTT
-,TRBV24-1,TRBJ1-1,-,CATRAAKNTEAFF,TGTGCCACCAGGGCTGCTAAGAACACTGAAGCTTTCTTT